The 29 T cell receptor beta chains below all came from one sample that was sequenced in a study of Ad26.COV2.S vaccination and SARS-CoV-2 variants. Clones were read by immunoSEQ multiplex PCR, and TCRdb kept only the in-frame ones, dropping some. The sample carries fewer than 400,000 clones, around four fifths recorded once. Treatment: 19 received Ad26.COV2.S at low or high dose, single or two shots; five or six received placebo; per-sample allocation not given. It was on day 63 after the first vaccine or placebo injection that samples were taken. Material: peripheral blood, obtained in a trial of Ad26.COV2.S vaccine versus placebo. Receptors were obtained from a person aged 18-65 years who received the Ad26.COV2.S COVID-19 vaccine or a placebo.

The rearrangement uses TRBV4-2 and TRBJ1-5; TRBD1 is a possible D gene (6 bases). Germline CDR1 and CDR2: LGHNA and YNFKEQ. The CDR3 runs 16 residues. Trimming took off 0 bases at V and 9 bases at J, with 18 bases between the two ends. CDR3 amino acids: CASSQDRTVRGSPQHF. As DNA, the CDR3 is TGTGCCAGCAGCCAAGATAGGACAGTTCGAGGTTCGCCCCAGCATTTT.

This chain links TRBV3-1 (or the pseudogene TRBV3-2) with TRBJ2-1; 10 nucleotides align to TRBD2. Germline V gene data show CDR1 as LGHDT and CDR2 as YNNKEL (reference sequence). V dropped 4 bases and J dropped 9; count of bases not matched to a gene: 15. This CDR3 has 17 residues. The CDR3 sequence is CASSRAGGLNQPAEQFF. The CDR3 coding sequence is TGTGCCAGCAGCCGAGCGGGGGGGCTCAATCAGCCTGCTGAGCAGTTCTTC.

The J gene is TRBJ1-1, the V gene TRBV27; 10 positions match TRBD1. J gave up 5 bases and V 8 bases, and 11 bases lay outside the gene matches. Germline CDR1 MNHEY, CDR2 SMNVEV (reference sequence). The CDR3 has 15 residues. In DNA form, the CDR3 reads TGTGCCAGCGGATCGGGACAGGGGATGTGGACTGAAGCTTTCTTT. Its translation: CASGSGQGMWTEAFF.

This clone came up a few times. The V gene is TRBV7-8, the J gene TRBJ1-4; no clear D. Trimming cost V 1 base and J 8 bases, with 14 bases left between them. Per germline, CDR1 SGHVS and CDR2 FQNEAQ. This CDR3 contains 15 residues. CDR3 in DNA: TGTGCCAGCAGCTTAGGATCGGGCAGAGCAGAAAAACTGTTTTTT. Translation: CASSLGSGRAEKLFF.

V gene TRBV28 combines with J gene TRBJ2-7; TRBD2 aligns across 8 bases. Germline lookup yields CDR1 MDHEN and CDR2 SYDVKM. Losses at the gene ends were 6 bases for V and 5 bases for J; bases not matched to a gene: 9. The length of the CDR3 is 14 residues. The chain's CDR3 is CASSQHSGVDEQYF. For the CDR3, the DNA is TGTGCCAGCAGCCAACATAGCGGGGTGGACGAGCAGTACTTC. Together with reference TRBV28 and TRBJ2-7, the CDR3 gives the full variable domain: DVKVTQSSRYLVKRTGEKVFLECVQDMDHENMFWYRQDPGLGLRLIYFSYDVKMKEKGDIPEGYSVSREKKERFSLILESASTNQTSMYLCASSQHSGVDEQYFGPGTRLTVT.

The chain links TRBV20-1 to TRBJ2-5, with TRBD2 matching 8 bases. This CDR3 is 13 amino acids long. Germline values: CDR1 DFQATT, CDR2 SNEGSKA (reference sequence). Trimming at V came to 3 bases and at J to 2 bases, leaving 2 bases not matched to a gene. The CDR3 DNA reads TGCAGTGCTAGTCGGGAGGGACAAGAGACCCAGTACTTC. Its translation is CSASREGQETQYF.

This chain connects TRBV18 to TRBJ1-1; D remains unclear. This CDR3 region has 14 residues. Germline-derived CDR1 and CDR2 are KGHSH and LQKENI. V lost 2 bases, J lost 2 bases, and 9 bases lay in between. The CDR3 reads CASSPERINTEAFF. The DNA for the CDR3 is TGTGCCAGCTCACCAGAACGGATAAACACTGAAGCTTTCTTT.

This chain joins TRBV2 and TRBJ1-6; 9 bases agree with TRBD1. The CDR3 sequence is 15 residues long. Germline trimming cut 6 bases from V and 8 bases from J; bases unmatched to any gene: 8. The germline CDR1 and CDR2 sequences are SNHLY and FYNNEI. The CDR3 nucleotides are TGTGCCAGCAGAGACTCGACAGGGGGAGATTCACCCCTCCACTTT. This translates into CASRDSTGGDSPLHF. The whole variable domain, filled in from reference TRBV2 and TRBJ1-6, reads EPEVTQTPSHQVTQMGQEVILRCVPISNHLYFYWYRQILGQKVEFLVSFYNNEISEKSEIFDDQFSVERPDGSNFTLKIRSTKLEDSAMYFCASRDSTGGDSPLHFGNGTRLTVT.

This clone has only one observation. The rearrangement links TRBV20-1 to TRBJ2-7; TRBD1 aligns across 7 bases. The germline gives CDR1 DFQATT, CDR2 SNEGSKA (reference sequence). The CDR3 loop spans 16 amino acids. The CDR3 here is CSASLAWRGGPYEQYF. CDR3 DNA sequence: TGCAGCGCAAGTTTAGCGTGGCGAGGGGGCCCCTACGAGCAGTACTTC.

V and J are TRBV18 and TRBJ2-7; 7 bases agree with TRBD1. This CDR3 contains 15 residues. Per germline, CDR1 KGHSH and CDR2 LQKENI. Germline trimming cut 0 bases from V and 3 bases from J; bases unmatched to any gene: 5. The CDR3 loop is CASSPPTGVIYEQYF. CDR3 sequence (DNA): TGTGCCAGCTCACCACCTACAGGGGTTATCTACGAGCAGTACTTC. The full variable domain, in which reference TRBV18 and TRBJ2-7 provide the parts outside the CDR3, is NAGVMQNPRHLVRRRGQEARLRCSPMKGHSHVYWYRQLPEEGLKFMVYLQKENIIDESGMPKERFSAEFPKEGPSILRIQQVVRGDSAAYFCASSPPTGVIYEQYFGPGTRLTVT.

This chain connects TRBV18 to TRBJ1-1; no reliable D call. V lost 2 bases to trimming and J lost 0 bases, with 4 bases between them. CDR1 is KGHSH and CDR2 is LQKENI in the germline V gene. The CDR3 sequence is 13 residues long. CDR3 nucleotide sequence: TGTGCCAGCTCACCAGAAGTGAACACTGAAGCTTTCTTT. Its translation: CASSPEVNTEAFF. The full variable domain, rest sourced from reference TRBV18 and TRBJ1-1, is NAGVMQNPRHLVRRRGQEARLRCSPMKGHSHVYWYRQLPEEGLKFMVYLQKENIIDESGMPKERFSAEFPKEGPSILRIQQVVRGDSAAYFCASSPEVNTEAFFGQGTRLTVV.

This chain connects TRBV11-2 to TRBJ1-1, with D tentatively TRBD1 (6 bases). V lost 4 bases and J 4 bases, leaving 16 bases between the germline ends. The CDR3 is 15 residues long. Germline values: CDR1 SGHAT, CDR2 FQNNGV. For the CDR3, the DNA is TGTGCCAGCAGCTCGGGCCGAGGACAGATCACTGAAGCTTTCTTT. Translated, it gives CASSSGRGQITEAFF.

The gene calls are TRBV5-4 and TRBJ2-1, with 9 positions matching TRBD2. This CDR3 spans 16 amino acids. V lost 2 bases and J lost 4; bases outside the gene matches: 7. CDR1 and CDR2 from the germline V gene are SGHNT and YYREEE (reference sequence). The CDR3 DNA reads TGTGCCAGCAGCTTTGGCGGCCTAGCGGGGTACAATGAGCAGTTCTTC. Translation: CASSFGGLAGYNEQFF.

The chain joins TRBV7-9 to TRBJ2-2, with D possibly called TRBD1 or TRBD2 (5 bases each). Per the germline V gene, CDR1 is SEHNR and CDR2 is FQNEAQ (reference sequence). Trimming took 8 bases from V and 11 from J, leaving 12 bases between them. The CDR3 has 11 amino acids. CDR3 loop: CASLEDIELFF. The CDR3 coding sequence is TGTGCCAGCCTGGAGGACATTGAGCTGTTTTTT.

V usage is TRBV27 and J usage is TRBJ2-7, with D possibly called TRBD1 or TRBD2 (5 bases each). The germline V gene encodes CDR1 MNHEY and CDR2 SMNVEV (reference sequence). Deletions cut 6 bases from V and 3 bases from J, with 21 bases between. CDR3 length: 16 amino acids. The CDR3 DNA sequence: TGTGCCAGCAGCCCACGACTGGGGGTGGGGGTCTACGAGCAGTACTTC. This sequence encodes CASSPRLGVGVYEQYF.

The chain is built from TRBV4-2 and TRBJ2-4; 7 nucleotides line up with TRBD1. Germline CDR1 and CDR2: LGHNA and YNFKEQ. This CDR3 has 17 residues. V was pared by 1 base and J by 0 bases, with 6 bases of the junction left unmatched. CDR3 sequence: CASSQGQQGTAKNIQYF. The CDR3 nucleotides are TGTGCCAGCAGCCAAGGGCAACAGGGGACAGCCAAAAACATTCAGTACTTC.

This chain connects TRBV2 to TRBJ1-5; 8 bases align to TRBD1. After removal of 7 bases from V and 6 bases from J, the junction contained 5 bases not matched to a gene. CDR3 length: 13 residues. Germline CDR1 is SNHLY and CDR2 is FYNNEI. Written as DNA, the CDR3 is TGTGCCAGCATGACAGGGGTCGGTCAGCCCCAGCATTTT. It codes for CASMTGVGQPQHF.

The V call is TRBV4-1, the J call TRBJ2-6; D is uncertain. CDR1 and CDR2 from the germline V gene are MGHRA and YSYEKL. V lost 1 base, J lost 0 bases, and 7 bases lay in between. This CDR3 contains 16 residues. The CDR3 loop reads CASSQAVDSGANVLTF. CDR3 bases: TGCGCCAGCAGCCAAGCGGTGGACTCTGGGGCCAACGTCCTGACTTTC.

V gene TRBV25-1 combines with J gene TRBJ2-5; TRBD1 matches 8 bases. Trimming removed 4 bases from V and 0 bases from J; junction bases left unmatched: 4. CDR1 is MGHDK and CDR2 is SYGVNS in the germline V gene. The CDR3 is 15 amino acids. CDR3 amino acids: CASSGGQGYQETQYF. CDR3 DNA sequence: TGTGCCAGCAGTGGCGGACAGGGCTACCAAGAGACCCAGTACTTC.

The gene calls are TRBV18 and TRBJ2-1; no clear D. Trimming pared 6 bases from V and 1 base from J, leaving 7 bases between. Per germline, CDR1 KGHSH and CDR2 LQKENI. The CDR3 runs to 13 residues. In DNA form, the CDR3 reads TGTGCCAGCTCGGCTGGGTCCTACAATGAGCAGTTCTTC. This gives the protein CASSAGSYNEQFF. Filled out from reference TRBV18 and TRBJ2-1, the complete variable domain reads NAGVMQNPRHLVRRRGQEARLRCSPMKGHSHVYWYRQLPEEGLKFMVYLQKENIIDESGMPKERFSAEFPKEGPSILRIQQVVRGDSAAYFCASSAGSYNEQFFGPGTRLTVL.

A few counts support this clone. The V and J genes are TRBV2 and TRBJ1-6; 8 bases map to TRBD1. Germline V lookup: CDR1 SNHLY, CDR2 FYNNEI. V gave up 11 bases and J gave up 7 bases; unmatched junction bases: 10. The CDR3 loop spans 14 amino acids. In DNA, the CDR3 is TGTGCCTCCGGGTGGACAGGGAGGAATTCACCCCTCCACTTT. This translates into CASGWTGRNSPLHF.

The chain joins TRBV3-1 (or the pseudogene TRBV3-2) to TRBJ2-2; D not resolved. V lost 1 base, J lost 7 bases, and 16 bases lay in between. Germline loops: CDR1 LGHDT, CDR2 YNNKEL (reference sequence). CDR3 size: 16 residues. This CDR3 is CASSQVRPRRGGELFF. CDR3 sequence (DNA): TGTGCCAGCAGCCAAGTGCGACCGCGTCGTGGCGGGGAGCTGTTTTTT.

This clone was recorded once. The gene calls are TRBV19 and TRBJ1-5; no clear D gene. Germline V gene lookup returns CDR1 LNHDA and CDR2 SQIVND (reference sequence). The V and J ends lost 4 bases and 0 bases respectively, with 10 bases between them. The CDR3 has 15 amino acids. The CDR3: CASSKYGDSNQPQHF. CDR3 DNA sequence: TGTGCCAGTAGTAAATATGGGGATAGCAATCAGCCCCAGCATTTT.

DNA for the CDR3: TGTGCCAGCAGCTTGTCCCTGAACACTGAAGCTTTCTTT. It encodes CASSLSLNTEAFF. V usage is TRBV5-4 and J usage is TRBJ1-1; D call uncertain. CDR1 SGHNT and CDR2 YYREEE come from the germline V gene (reference sequence). V was pared by 1 base and J by 0 bases, with 4 bases between. The length of the CDR3 is 13 residues.

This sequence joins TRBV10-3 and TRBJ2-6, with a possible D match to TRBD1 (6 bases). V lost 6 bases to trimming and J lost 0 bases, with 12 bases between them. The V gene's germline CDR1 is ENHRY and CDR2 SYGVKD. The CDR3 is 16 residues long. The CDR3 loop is CAISPGQTSGANVLTF. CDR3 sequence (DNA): TGTGCCATCAGCCCTGGACAGACCTCTGGGGCCAACGTCCTGACTTTC.

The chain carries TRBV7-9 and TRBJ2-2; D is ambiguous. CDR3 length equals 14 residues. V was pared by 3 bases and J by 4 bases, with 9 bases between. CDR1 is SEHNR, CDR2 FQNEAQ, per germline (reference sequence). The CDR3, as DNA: TGTGCCAGCAGCTTGGCCGCGCCCACCGGGGAGCTGTTTTTT. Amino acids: CASSLAAPTGELFF.

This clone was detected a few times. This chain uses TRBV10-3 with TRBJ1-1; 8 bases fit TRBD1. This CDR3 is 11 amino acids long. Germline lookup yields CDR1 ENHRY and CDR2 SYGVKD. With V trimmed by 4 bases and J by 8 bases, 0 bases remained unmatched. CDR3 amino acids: CAISGTGEAFF. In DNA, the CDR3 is TGTGCCATCAGTGGGACAGGGGAAGCTTTCTTT.

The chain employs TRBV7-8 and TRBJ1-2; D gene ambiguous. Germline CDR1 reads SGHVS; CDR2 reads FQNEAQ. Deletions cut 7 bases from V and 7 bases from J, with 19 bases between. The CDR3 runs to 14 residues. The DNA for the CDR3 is TGTGCCAGCACAAATTATGGCCCCGCGCTTGGCTACACCTTC. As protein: CASTNYGPALGYTF.

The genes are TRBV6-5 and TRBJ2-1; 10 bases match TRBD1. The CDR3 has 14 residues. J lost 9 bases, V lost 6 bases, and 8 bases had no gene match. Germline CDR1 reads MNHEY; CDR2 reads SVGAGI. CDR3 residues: CASSLSTGGSEQFF. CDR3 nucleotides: TGTGCCAGCAGCTTGTCGACAGGGGGCAGTGAGCAGTTCTTC.